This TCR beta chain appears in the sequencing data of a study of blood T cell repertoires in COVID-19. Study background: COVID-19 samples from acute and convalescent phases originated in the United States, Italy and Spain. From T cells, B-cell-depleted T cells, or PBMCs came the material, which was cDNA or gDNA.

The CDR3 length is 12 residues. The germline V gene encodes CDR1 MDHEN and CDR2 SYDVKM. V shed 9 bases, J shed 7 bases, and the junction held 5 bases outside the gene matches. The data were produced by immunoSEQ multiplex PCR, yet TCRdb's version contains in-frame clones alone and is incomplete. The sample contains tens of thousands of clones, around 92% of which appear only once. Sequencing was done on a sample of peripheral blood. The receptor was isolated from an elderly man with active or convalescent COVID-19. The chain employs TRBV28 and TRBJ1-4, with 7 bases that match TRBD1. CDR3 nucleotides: TGTGCCAGTCGGACAGGAGGTGAAAAACTGTTTTTT. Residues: CASRTGGEKLFF.